The text below deals with one T cell receptor beta chain. Its antigen is unidentified. These data originate in a study of cytomegalovirus exposure and HLA in healthy donors. Looking at the study overall: Later, an analysis reported that the approximately 120 validation repertoires had used the same platform as the roughly 680 first-cohort repertoires.

Study-level findings and limits: The tendency of first-cohort TCR clusters to co-occur in the roughly 120 validation repertoires was the finding of a later analysis.

Profiled with immunoSEQ multiplex PCR; TCRdb holds only in-frame clones, not every one. The sample lists 180,000 or so clones, about 89% occurring once. The clonotype comes from a man aged 25 to 40 in good health and CMV-seropositive. Source material: PBMCs.

This CDR3 is CASSYDRGFSGANVLTF. CDR3 bases: TGTGCCAGCAGTTATGACAGGGGCTTCTCTGGGGCCAACGTCCTGACTTTC. The J gene is TRBJ2-6, the V gene TRBV2; 8 nucleotides agree with TRBD1. The CDR3 extends over 17 amino acids. Trimming at V came to 5 bases and at J to 0 bases, leaving 6 bases not matched to a gene. Germline V lookup: CDR1 SNHLY, CDR2 FYNNEI.